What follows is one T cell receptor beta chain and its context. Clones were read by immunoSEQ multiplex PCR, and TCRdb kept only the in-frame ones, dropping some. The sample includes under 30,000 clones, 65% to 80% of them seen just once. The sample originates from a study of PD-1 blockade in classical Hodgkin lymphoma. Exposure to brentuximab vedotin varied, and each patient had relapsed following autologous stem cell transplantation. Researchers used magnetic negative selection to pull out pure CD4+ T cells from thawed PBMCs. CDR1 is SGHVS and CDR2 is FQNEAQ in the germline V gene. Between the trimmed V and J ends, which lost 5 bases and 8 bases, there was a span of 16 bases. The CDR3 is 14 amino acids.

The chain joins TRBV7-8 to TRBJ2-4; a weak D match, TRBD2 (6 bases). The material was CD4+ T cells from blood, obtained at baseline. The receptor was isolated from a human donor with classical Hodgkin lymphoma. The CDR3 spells CASSVRDLTHIQYF. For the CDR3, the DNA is TGTGCCAGCAGCGTCCGGGACTTGACGCACATTCAGTACTTC. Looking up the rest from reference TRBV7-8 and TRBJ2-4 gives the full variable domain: GAGVSQSPRYKVAKRGQDVALRCDPISGHVSLFWYQQALGQGPEFLTYFQNEAQLDKSGLPSDRFFAERPEGSVSTLKIQRTQQEDSAVYLCASSVRDLTHIQYFGAGTRLSVL.